The clone carrying this T cell receptor beta chain was picked up a small number of times. Its antigen remains unknown. All donors were healthy, and all were Caucasian. The sample is drawn from a study of identical twins. The V and J ends lost 6 bases and 3 bases, in that order; junction bases with no gene match: 9. The CDR3 extends over 15 amino acids. Study-level results: Recombination models fit unrelated individuals' TCR alpha sharing but underestimated twins'. Zero-insertion findings could be partly confounded by invariant cells (MAIT and iNKT cells). Cord blood's abundant beta clonotypes had fewer insertions, unlike memory repertoires.

TCRdb processed the 5' RACE reads anew with MiXCR; each CDR3 protein has one entry. The table has 250,000 or so distinct CDR3 sequences, approximately 8.3% seen once; the top ten hold over 2.5%. These data also formed part of another study, on yellow fever vaccine responses in identical twins.

The gene calls are TRBV12-3 or TRBV12-4 and TRBJ2-7; 9 bases line up with TRBD1. The sequence was obtained from a woman younger than 35 in good health. The sequencing input was CD8+ T cells sorted from blood. The CDR3 is CASSAAGQGIYEQYF. In DNA form, the CDR3 reads TGTGCCAGCAGCGCCGCTGGACAGGGGATCTACGAGCAGTACTTC.